This paragraph covers one TCR beta chain sequence. Its antigen remains unknown. J gave up 3 bases and V 7 bases, and 5 bases lay outside the gene matches. The CDR3 length is 15 residues. Germline V CDR1 and CDR2: MDHEN, SYDVKM. This entry is derived from a study of early T cells in non-severe SARS-CoV-2 infection. As for the study in general: Sequencing was performed on bulk RNA from unsorted whole blood, leaving chains unpaired.

General observations from the study: Clonotype matching in VDJdb favored anti-spike CD8 responses and did not capture private and CD4 specificities.

Individual cDNA molecules carried attached unique molecular identifiers. TCRdb redid the calling of the 5' RACE reads with MiXCR, one entry per CDR3 protein. The sample includes about 83,000 distinct CDR3 sequences, around an eighth of them seen just once. The receptor was isolated from an adult who was a healthcare worker with PCR-confirmed SARS-CoV-2 infection or an uninfected control (not recorded which). This chain links TRBV28 with TRBJ2-1; 11 nucleotides match TRBD2. The specimen was whole blood. The CDR3 loop is CASTVTSGGYNEQFF. CDR3 bases: TGTGCCAGCACTGTAACTAGCGGGGGCTACAATGAGCAGTTCTTC.